The clone carrying this TCR beta chain was seen ten or more times. V lost 2 bases and J lost 4, with 21 bases in between. There are 17 residues in the CDR3. CDR1 and CDR2 from the germline V gene are MGHRA and YSYEKL. Time point reported: newly diagnosed GD, antithyroid drugs for less than 3 months. The authors made the TCR library using RNA they extracted from PBMCs. Construction of the TCR beta libraries employed iRepertoire HTBI primers in conjunction with Arm-PCR of CDR3 regions. Each CDR3 protein gets one entry after TCRdb re-called the multiplex PCR reads with MiXCR. The sample lists 350,000 to 450,000 distinct CDR3 sequences, roughly 10% occurring once. The sample originates from a study of regulatory T cells in long-lasting Graves disease. This sample was also put to use in a study of T cells in Graves' hyperthyroidism and ophthalmopathy. That study adds: Patients aged 18 to 65 had newly diagnosed hyperthyroidism of under 2 months' duration. Peripheral blood also featured most of the thyroid clonotypes expanded above 0.001.

The sample here was peripheral blood mononuclear cells (PBMCs), taken at new diagnosis, from a patient treated with antithyroid drugs. The chain has TRBV4-1 and TRBJ2-7, with a tentative D call TRBD1 (6 bases). The TCR originated in a woman between 18 and 30 years old with Graves disease. CDR3 sequence reads: CASSQTTGRGQGYEQYF. CDR3 in DNA: TGCGCCAGCAGCCAAACAACAGGTCGGGGCCAGGGGTACGAGCAGTACTTC.